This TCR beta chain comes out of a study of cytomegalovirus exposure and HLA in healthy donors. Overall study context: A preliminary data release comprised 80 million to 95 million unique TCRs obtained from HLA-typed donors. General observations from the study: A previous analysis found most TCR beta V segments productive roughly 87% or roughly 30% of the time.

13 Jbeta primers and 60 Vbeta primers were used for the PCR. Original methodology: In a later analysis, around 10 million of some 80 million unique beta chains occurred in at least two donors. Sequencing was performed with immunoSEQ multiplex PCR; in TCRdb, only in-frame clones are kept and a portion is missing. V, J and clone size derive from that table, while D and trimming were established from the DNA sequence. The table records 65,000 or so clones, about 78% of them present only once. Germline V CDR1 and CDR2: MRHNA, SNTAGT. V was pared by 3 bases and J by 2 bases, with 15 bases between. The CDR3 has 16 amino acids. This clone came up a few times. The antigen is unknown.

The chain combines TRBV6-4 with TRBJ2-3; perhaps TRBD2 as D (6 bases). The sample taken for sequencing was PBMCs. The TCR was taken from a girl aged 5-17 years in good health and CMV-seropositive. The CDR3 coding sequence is TGTGCCAGCAGTGAGGGGCGAGGGACTGCCACAGATACGCAGTATTTT. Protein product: CASSEGRGTATDTQYF.